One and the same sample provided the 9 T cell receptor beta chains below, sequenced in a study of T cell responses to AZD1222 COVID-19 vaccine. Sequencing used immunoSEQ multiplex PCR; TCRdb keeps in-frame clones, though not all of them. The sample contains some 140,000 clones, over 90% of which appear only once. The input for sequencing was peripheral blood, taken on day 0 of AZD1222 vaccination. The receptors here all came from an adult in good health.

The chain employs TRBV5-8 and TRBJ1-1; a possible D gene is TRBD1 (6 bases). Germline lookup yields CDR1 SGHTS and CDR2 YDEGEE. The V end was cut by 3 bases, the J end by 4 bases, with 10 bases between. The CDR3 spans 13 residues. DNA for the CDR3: TGTGCCAGCAGCTCCCACAGGGCCACTGAAGCTTTCTTT. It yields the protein CASSSHRATEAFF.

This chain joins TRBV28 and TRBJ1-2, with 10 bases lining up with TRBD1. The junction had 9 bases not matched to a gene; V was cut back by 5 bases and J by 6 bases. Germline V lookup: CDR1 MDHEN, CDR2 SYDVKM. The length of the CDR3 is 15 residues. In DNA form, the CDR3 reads TGTGCCAGCAGTCCTTGGACAGGGGGGACGAATGGCTACACCTTC. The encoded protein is CASSPWTGGTNGYTF.

The CDR3 region is CASSLFSAEQYF. CDR3 nucleotides: TGTGCCAGCAGCTTATTTTCTGCCGAGCAGTACTTC. The chain joins TRBV5-5 to TRBJ2-7; D not resolved. Germline V CDR1 and CDR2: SGHKS, YYEKEE (reference sequence). CDR3 length equals 12 residues. The ends were cut back, 2 bases at V and 6 bases at J, with 9 bases in the middle.

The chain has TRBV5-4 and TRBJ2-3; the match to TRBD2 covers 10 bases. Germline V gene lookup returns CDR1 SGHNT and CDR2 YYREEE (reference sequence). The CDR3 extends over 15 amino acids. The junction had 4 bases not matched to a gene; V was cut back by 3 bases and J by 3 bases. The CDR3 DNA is TGTGCCAGCAGCTGGGGACTAGCGAGGACAGATACGCAGTATTTT. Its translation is CASSWGLARTDTQYF.

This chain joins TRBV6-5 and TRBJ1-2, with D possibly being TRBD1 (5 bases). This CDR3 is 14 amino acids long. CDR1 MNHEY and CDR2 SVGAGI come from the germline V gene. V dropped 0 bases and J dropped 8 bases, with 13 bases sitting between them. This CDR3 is CASSYSLTAPGYTF. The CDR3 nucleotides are TGTGCCAGCAGTTACTCGTTGACAGCCCCGGGCTACACCTTC.

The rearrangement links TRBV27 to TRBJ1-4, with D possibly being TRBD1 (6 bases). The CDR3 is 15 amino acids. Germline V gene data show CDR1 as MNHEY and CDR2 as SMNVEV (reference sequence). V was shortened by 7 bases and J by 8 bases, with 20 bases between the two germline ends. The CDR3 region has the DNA TGTGCCAGCACCCTCACCGGGGGGCCTTGGGAAAAACTGTTTTTT. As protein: CASTLTGGPWEKLFF.

The CDR3, as DNA: TGTGCCAGCAGCTTTTCTGGGGCCAACGTCCTGACTTTC. It specifies CASSFSGANVLTF. J is TRBJ2-6 and V is TRBV5-4; D ambiguous. Trimming left V 2 bases short and J 1 base short, with 1 base between. This CDR3 is 13 amino acids long. Looked up from germline, CDR1 is SGHNT and CDR2 is YYREEE (reference sequence).

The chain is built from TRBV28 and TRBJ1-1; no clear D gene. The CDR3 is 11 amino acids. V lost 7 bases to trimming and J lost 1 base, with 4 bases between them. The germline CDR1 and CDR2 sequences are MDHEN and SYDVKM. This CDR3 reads CASIGNTEAFF. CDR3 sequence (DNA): TGTGCCAGCATTGGGAACACTGAAGCTTTCTTT.

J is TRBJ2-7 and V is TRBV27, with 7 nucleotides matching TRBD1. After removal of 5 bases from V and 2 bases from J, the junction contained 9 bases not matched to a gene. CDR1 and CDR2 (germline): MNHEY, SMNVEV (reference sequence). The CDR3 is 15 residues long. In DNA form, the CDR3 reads TGTGCCAGCAGTCTGGGACAGCCGACTGCCTACGAGCAGTACTTC. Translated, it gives CASSLGQPTAYEQYF.